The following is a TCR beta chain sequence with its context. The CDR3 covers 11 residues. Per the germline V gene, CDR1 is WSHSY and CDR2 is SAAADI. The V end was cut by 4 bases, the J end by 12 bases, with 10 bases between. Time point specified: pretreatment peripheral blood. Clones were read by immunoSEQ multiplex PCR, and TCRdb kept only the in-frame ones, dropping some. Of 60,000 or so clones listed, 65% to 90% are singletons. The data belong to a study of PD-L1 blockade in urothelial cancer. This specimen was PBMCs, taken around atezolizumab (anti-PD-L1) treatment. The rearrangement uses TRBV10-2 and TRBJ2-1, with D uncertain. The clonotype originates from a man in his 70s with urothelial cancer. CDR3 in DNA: TGCGCCAGCAGTGTTGCCGGTGCGCAGTTCTTC. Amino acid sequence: CASSVAGAQFF.